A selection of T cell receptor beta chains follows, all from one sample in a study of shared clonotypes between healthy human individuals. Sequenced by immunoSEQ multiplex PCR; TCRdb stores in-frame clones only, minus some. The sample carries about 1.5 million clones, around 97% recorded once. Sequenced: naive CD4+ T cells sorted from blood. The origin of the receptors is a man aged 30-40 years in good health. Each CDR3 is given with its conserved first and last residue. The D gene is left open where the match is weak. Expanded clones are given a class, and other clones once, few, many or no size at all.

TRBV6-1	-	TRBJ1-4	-	TGTGCCAGCAGTGAATTGTTAAGGGCCGGGGAACTGTTTTTT	CASSELLRAGELFF
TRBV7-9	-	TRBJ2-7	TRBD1	TGTGCCAGCAGCTCTAACAGGGGGCGCGTCTTC	CASSSNRGRVF
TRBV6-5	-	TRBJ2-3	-	TGTGCCTCCCAGGCGGGGACGGTCATCACAGATACGCAGTATTTT	CASQAGTVITDTQYF
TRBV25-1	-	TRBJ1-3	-	TGTGCCAGCAGTGAATTCGTAGGGGGACACACCATATATTTT	CASSEFVGGHTIYF
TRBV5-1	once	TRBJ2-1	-	TGCGCCAGCAGCCTGGACGGCTTTACAGGGTTGGAGAATGAGCAGTTCTTC	CASSLDGFTGLENEQFF
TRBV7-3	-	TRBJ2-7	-	TGTGCCAGCAGCCCCGGGGTCGAGCAGTACTTC	CASSPGVEQYF
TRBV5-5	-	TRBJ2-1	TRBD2	TGTGCCAGCAGCTACGGACTAGCGGGAGGGCCGGGAGTCTTC	CASSYGLAGGPGVF
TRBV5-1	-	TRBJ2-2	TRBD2	TGCGCCAGCAGCGGAATCGCGACTAGCGGGGGCACCGGGGAGCTGTTTTTT	CASSGIATSGGTGELFF
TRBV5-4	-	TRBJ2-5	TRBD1	TGTGCCAGCAACTTGGCCGGGACAGGGGGCAGAGAGACCCAGTACTTC	CASNLAGTGGRETQYF
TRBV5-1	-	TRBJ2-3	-	TGCGCCAGCAGCTTCCCGCGCGGAGACCAAGGAACAGATACGCAGTATTTT	CASSFPRGDQGTDTQYF
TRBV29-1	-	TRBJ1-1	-	TGCAGCGCTGTGACAGACCTCACTGAAGCTTTCTTT	CSAVTDLTEAFF
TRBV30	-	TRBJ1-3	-	TGTGCCTGGAGTGGAACTCTTAACTCTGGAAACACCATATATTTT	CAWSGTLNSGNTIYF
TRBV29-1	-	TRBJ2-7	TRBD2	TGCAGCGCCAACCTAGCGGGAAGAAGCTCCTACGAGCAGTACTTC	CSANLAGRSSYEQYF
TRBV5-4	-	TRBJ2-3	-	TGTGCCAGCAGCCGGACTCAGCTGGGCGGAGATACGCAGTATTTT	CASSRTQLGGDTQYF
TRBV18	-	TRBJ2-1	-	TGTGCCAGCTCACCACCGGGGGCGAGATACAATGAGCAGTTCTTC	CASSPPGARYNEQFF
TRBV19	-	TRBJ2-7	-	TGTGCCAGTAGTGCCCAAAGGGGCCTGACCTACGAGCAGTACTTC	CASSAQRGLTYEQYF
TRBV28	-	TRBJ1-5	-	TGTGCCAGCAGGGAGACAGGAGATCAGCCCCAGCATTTT	CASRETGDQPQHF
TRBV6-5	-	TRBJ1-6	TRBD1	TGTGCCAGCAGGGGACAGGGGGCGATTAATTCACCCCTCCACTTT	CASRGQGAINSPLHF
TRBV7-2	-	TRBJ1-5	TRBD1	TGTGCCAGCAGCGGAGGGGCAGGGGGTCTCATTGGGCCCCAGCATTTT	CASSGGAGGLIGPQHF
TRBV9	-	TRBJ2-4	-	TGTGCCAGCAGCGAGCGGTTGGAAAACATTCAGTACTTC	CASSERLENIQYF
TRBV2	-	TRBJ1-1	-	TGTGCCAGCAGTACAGGGCCCAACACTGAAGCTTTCTTT	CASSTGPNTEAFF
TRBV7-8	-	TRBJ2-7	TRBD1	TGTGCCAGCAGCCCGGGACAGATCTACGAGCAGTACTTC	CASSPGQIYEQYF
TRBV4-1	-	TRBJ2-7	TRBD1	TGCGCCAGCAGCCCATGGGACAGGGCTGACGAGCAGTACTTC	CASSPWDRADEQYF
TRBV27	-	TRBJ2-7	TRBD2	TGTGCCAGCAGTCTCCTAGCGGGGCCCCTCTACGAGCAGTACTTC	CASSLLAGPLYEQYF
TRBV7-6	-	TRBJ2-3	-	TGTGCCAGCAGCCCAAGCGTCGGGGATACGCAGTATTTT	CASSPSVGDTQYF
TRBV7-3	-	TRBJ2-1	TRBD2	TGTGCCAGCAGCTTACGTAAAGCGGGAGCCAATGAGCAGTTCTTC	CASSLRKAGANEQFF
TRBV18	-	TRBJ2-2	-	TGTGCCAGCTCACCAATTCACGGGACAACGAACACCGGGGAGCTGTTTTTT	CASSPIHGTTNTGELFF
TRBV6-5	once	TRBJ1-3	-	TGTGCCAGCGGGTGGGGAAACACCATATATTTT	CASGWGNTIYF
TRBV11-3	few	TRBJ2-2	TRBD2	TGTGCCAGCAGCTTAGATAGGGGAGGGGTACGGACCGGGGAGCTGTTTTTT	CASSLDRGGVRTGELFF
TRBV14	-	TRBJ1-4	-	TGTGCCAGCAGCCAAGATCTGCGACGGCCCGAAAAACTGTTTTTT	CASSQDLRRPEKLFF
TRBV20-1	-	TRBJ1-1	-	TGCAGTGCTAGAGAACCCACTGAAGCTTTCTTT	CSAREPTEAFF
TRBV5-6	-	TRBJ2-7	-	TGTGCCAGCAGCCCAATTCAGTGGCAGACCTACGAGCAGTACTTC	CASSPIQWQTYEQYF
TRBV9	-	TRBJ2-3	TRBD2	TGTGCCAGCAGCGTAATAGCGGGAGGGTTAGTGGATACGCAGTATTTT	CASSVIAGGLVDTQYF